The rows below give T cell receptor beta chains drawn from one sample of a study of a mutant IDH1 vaccine in newly diagnosed glioma. Their target antigens are unknown. The method was immunoSEQ multiplex PCR; TCRdb's version includes in-frame clones alone and lacks a portion of them. The data show roughly 50,000 clones, roughly 84% seen once. This material consisted of PBMCs, taken from a glioma patient whose treatment included an IDH1 peptide vaccine. These receptors were taken from a middle-aged man with glioma. CDR3s include the opening cysteine and the closing phenylalanine or tryptophan. A D gene is named only where the DNA matches it firmly. Rows give clone size only sometimes, using once, few, many, or a class for an expanded clone.

TRBD1	once	TRBV2	TRBJ2-7	TGTGCCAGCAGACACGTCCGGGACAGGGGGATGTACGAGCAGTACTTC	CASRHVRDRGMYEQYF
.	.	TRBV9	TRBJ2-2	TGTGCCAGCAGCGTAGGGGGGCTCACCGGGGAGCTGTTTTTT	CASSVGGLTGELFF
TRBD1	.	TRBV30	TRBJ1-2	TGTGCCTCCACTCCGACAGGGGACTATGGCTACACCTTC	CASTPTGDYGYTF
.	.	TRBV6-6	TRBJ1-2	TGTGCCAGCAGGATCGGACAGTCGGGTGGCTACACCTTC	CASRIGQSGGYTF
.	.	TRBV18	TRBJ2-5	TGTGCCAGCTCACCACAGGAGGGGCAGGAGACCCAGTACTTC	CASSPQEGQETQYF
.	.	TRBV5-1	TRBJ2-5	TGCGCCAGCAGCTCTGGACAGTACCAAGAGACCCAGTACTTC	CASSSGQYQETQYF
.	.	TRBV4-2	TRBJ2-3	TGTGCCAGCAGCCAAGTGACGGTTGGCGGGAGCACAGATACGCAGTATTTT	CASSQVTVGGSTDTQYF
.	.	TRBV19	TRBJ2-3	TGTGCCAGTAGTATATCCCTTGCAGATACGCAGTATTTT	CASSISLADTQYF
.	.	TRBV6-5	TRBJ1-1	TGTGCCAGCAGTTACTCGTTGGGGCTGAACACTGAAGCTTTCTTT	CASSYSLGLNTEAFF
TRBD1	.	TRBV12-5	TRBJ1-2	TGTGCTAGTGGTTTTAAGGGGGCGGGTGGCTACACCTTC	CASGFKGAGGYTF
.	.	TRBV5-4	TRBJ2-1	TGTGCCAGCAGCTTGGTGCGCGGTTACAATGAGCAGTTCTTC	CASSLVRGYNEQFF
.	.	TRBV7-9	TRBJ1-5	TGTGCCAGCAGCGCCACCGGGGACCAGCCCCAGCATTTT	CASSATGDQPQHF
TRBD1	.	TRBV4-1	TRBJ2-7	TGCGCCAGCAGCCCCCAGGGACAGGGGTCCGCCTACGAGCAGTACTTC	CASSPQGQGSAYEQYF
.	.	TRBV4-2	TRBJ2-1	TGTGCCAGCAGCCAAGATGGCTCAGGGGCGTACAATGAGCAGTTCTTC	CASSQDGSGAYNEQFF
.	.	TRBV2	TRBJ1-3	TGTGCCAGAGTTCTGCCTGGAAACACCATATATTTT	CARVLPGNTIYF
.	.	TRBV13	TRBJ2-1	TGTGCCAGCAGCTTTGGAGCGGGTCGCAATGAGCAGTTCTTC	CASSFGAGRNEQFF
TRBD1	few	TRBV2	TRBJ1-5	TGTGCCAGCGAGGGACAGGGCACCAATCAGCCCCAGCATTTT	CASEGQGTNQPQHF
.	medium-sized	TRBV9	TRBJ2-7	TGTGCCAGCAGCGTAGGAGGCGAGTACGAGCAGTACTTC	CASSVGGEYEQYF
.	.	TRBV2	TRBJ2-6	TGTGCCAGCAGTGTGGGTGTTGACTCTGGGGCCAACGTCCTGACTTTC	CASSVGVDSGANVLTF
.	once	TRBV6-1	TRBJ2-1	TGTGCCAGCAGTTTCAAGCGGAGCTACAATGAGCAGTTCTTC	CASSFKRSYNEQFF
.	.	TRBV4-1	TRBJ2-7	TGCGCCAGCAGCCAATGGAGGGGGGAAGAGCAGTACTTC	CASSQWRGEEQYF
.	.	TRBV29-1	TRBJ1-4	TGCAGCGTTAGATCCGGGGCTAATGAAAAACTGTTTTTT	CSVRSGANEKLFF
.	.	TRBV6-4	TRBJ2-3	TGTGCCAGCAGTGACCAGTCTTCCTCGGGACTCACCGCGCAGTATTTT	CASSDQSSSGLTAQYF
.	.	TRBV7-2	TRBJ2-7	TGTGCCAGCAGCTTAGGAGGGCGGTTCTACGAGCAGTACTTC	CASSLGGRFYEQYF
TRBD1	.	TRBV2	TRBJ1-2	TGTGCCACCAAGTGGATACAGGGGGCCTATGGCTACACCTTC	CATKWIQGAYGYTF
.	.	TRBV11-1	TRBJ2-5	TGTGCCAGCAGCTTAGCCGGGGGCGGGGAGACCCAGTACTTC	CASSLAGGGETQYF
.	.	TRBV7-9	TRBJ2-4	TGTGCCAGCAGCCTAGGGGGGGCCGAGGGGAACATTCAGTACTTC	CASSLGGAEGNIQYF
.	.	TRBV20-1	TRBJ2-7	TGCAGTGCTAGAGATTTTGCCGAGCAGTACTTC	CSARDFAEQYF
TRBD1	few	TRBV14	TRBJ1-2	TGTGCCAGCAGCCGAGACAGGGGGCTCAGCTATGGCTACACCTTC	CASSRDRGLSYGYTF
.	once	TRBV18	TRBJ2-7	TGTGCCAGCTCACCTAGTGAGGGTCGATACGAGCAGTACTTC	CASSPSEGRYEQYF
.	.	TRBV21-1	TRBJ1-2	TGTGCCTTTGGAGGGAGGGGCGGCTACACCTTC	CAFGGRGGYTF
.	.	TRBV9	TRBJ2-7	TGTGCCAGCAGCGTAGGGGGCGGAACCTACGAGCAGTACTTC	CASSVGGGTYEQYF
TRBD2	.	TRBV4-1	TRBJ2-3	TGCGCCAGCAGCCAAGCCCCAGTAGGGGCGGGGGATATGAAAGATACGCAGTATTTT	CASSQAPVGAGDMKDTQYF
.	.	TRBV18	TRBJ1-5	TGTGCCAGCTCACCTCAGGTCGCTGATCAGCCCCAGCATTTT	CASSPQVADQPQHF
.	once	TRBV2	TRBJ2-5	TGTGCCAGCGGGGAGACCCAGTACTTC	CASGETQYF
.	.	TRBV29-1	TRBJ1-1	TGCAGCGTTGTTCCACCCACGAACACTGAAGCTTTCTTT	CSVVPPTNTEAFF
TRBD1	few	TRBV9	TRBJ2-2	TGTGCCTCACACCAGGGGGTTGTGAACACCGGGGAGCTGTTTTTT	CASHQGVVNTGELFF
.	.	TRBV9	TRBJ2-5	TGTGCCAGCAGCGTAGTCCCCCGGGGGGCTGGAGAGACCCAGTACTTC	CASSVVPRGAGETQYF
TRBD2	.	TRBV6-1	TRBJ2-3	TGTGCCAGCAGCGTAGCGGGGGGGAAAGATACGCAGTATTTT	CASSVAGGKDTQYF
.	.	TRBV29-1	TRBJ2-7	TGCAGCGAGGGGGACAAGGGGGCCTACGAGCAGTACTTC	CSEGDKGAYEQYF
.	.	TRBV5-1	TRBJ1-2	TGCGCCAGCTCCCCGGGGGACTACTATGGCTACACCTTC	CASSPGDYYGYTF
.	.	TRBV6-5	TRBJ1-2	TGTGCCAGCAGTTACTCGACGGGGAAGTGGAATGGCTACACCTTC	CASSYSTGKWNGYTF
.	.	TRBV27	TRBJ2-5	TGTGCCAGCAGCCAGAACAGCGGCAGACAAGAGACCCAGTACTTC	CASSQNSGRQETQYF
.	.	TRBV19	TRBJ2-6	TGTGCCAGTATCGACTGGTCGGATGGGGCCAACGTCCTGACTTTC	CASIDWSDGANVLTF
TRBD2	few	TRBV6-5	TRBJ2-5	TGTGCCAGCAGCCGCAGCGGGGAAGAGACCCAGTACTTC	CASSRSGEETQYF
.	once	TRBV4-1	TRBJ2-7	TGCGCCAGCAGCGTGAATCAAGCCAGGGCGGGCGAGCAGTACTTC	CASSVNQARAGEQYF
TRBD1	.	TRBV6-5	TRBJ1-6	TGTGCCAGCACCAGTACCGGACAGGGGATCCCCCTCCACTTT	CASTSTGQGIPLHF
TRBD1	.	TRBV19	TRBJ2-1	TGTGCCAGTAGTGATGCCCCCGGGACAGGGGACAATGAGCAGTTCTTC	CASSDAPGTGDNEQFF
.	.	TRBV6-6	TRBJ2-4	TGTGCCAGCAGTCACGGATCTCTAGCCAAAAACATTCAGTACTTC	CASSHGSLAKNIQYF
.	.	TRBV6-5	TRBJ1-6	TGTGCCAGCAGTTTATTCAAAAGGGATTCAAATTCACCCCTCCACTTT	CASSLFKRDSNSPLHF
.	.	TRBV7-3	TRBJ2-5	TGTGCCAGCAGCTCGTCCCCCCAAGAGACCCAGTACTTC	CASSSSPQETQYF
TRBD1	.	TRBV18	TRBJ2-5	TGTGCCAGCTCGCCGGGACAGGAGGGCAGGGAGACCCAGTACTTC	CASSPGQEGRETQYF
TRBD2	.	TRBV7-2	TRBJ2-5	TGTGCCAGCAGCTTAGGAATTACCGGGACTAGCGGGGGCCAAGAGACCCAGTACTTC	CASSLGITGTSGGQETQYF
TRBD2	.	TRBV30	TRBJ2-3	TGTGCCTGGAGCGTAGCGGGGGCGACAGATACGCAGTATTTT	CAWSVAGATDTQYF